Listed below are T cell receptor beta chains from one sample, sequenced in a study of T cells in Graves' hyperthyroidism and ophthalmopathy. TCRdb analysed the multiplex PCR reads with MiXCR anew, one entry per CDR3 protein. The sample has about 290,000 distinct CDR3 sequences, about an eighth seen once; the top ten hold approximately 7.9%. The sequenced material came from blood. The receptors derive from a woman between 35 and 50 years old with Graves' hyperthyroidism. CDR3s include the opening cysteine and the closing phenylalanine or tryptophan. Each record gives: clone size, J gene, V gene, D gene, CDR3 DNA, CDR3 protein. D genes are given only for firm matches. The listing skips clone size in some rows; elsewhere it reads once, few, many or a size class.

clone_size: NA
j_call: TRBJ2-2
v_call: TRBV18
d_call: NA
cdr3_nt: TGTGCCAGCTCACCACCGGGAGGGAACACCGGGGAGCTGTTTTTT
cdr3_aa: CASSPPGGNTGELFF

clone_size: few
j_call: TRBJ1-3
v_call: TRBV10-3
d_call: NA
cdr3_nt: TGTGCCATCTTCGGCGGGACTGGAAACACCATATATTTT
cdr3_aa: CAIFGGTGNTIYF

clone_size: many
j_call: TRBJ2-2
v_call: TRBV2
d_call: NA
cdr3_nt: TGTGCCAGCAGCCCGGGGAGACGGGGCGGGGAGCTGTTTTTT
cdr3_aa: CASSPGRRGGELFF

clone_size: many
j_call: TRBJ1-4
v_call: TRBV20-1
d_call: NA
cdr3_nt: TGCAGTGCCACCCCAACCTTCCGTTGGGAAAAACTGTTTTTT
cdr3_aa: CSATPTFRWEKLFF

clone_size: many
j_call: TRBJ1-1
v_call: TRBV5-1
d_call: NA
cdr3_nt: TGCGCCAGCAGCTTTACTACGGGGCGTGCAAACACTGAAGCTTTCTTT
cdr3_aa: CASSFTTGRANTEAFF

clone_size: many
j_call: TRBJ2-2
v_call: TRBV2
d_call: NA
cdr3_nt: TGTGCCAGCAGCGGGGACGGACGCAACACCGGGGAGCTGTTTTTT
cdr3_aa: CASSGDGRNTGELFF

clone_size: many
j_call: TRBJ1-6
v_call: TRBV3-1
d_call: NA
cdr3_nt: TGTGCCAGCAGCCAAGCCTATAACAGCTATAATTCACCCCTCCACTTT
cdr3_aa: CASSQAYNSYNSPLHF

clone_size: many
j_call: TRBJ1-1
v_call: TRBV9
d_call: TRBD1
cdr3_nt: TGTGCCAGCAGCGTGACAGGGCAGGAAGACACTGAAGCTTTCTTT
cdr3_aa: CASSVTGQEDTEAFF

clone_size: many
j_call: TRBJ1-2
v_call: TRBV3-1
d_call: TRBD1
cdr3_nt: TGTGCCAGCAGCCAAGGGACAGGGGATGGCTACACCTTC
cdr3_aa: CASSQGTGDGYTF

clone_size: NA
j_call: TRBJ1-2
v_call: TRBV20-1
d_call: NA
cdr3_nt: TGCAGCGTTGAATGGGTAGGAGGTGGCTACACCTTC
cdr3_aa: CSVEWVGGGYTF

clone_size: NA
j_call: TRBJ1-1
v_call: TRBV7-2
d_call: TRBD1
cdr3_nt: TGTGCCAGTAAGACCGGGACAGCTAATGAAGCTTTCTTT
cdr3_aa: CASKTGTANEAFF

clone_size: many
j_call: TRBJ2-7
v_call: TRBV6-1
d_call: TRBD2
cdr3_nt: TGTGCCAGCAGTGAATGGGGTACTAGCGGAGCCTACGAGCAGTACTTC
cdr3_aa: CASSEWGTSGAYEQYF

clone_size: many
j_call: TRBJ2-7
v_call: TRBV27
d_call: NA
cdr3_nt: TGTGCCAGCAGTGGAAGGCTAAACGAGCAGTACTTC
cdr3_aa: CASSGRLNEQYF

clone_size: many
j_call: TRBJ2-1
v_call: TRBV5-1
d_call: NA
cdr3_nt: TGCGCCAGCAGCTTGACTGGAACGCATGAGCAGTTCTTC
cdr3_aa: CASSLTGTHEQFF

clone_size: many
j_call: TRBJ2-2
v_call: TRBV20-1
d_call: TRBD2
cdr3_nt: TGCAGTGCTAGAGATCCCTTAGCGGGAGACGCCGGGGAGCTGTTTTTT
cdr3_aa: CSARDPLAGDAGELFF

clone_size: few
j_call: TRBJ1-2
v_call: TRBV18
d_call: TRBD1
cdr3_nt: TGTGCCAGCTCACCAGAAATCCGGGACAGGGATGGCTACACCTTC
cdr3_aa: CASSPEIRDRDGYTF